This record concerns one T cell receptor beta chain sequence. The antigen is unknown. This CDR3 is built from 16 residues. J was trimmed by 8 bases and V by 5 bases; bases with no gene match: 13. CDR1 and CDR2 from the germline V gene are MDHEN and SYDVKM. Measured with immunoSEQ multiplex PCR; TCRdb has only the in-frame clones, and not every one. The sample consists of approximately 2,000,000 clones, about nine tenths of them appearing once. This specimen comes from a study of shared clonotypes between healthy human individuals. Study-wide points: Clonotype sharing among donors was thought likely to change with sequencing depth.

Input material: naive CD4+ T cells from PBMCs. Subset reported: CD45RA+ positively selected. The rearrangement uses TRBV28 and TRBJ1-2; TRBD1 aligns across 11 bases. The sequence came from a man younger than 30 in good health. Some clones in this sample may be carry-over from other donors' samples. Here the CDR3 DNA reads TGTGCCAGCAGTCCTCCCGAAACCCGGGACAGGGGGGGCTACACCTTC. Residues: CASSPPETRDRGGYTF.